This TCR beta chain was profiled in a study of blood T cell repertoires in COVID-19. Germline V gene data show CDR1 as MNHEY and CDR2 as SMNVEV (reference sequence). V was cut by 6 bases and J by 3 bases, with 24 bases left in between. The CDR3 has 17 amino acids. Assay used: immunoSEQ multiplex PCR; TCRdb lists only in-frame clones, some missing. The sample lists around 170,000 clones; about four fifths were seen once. This sequence originates from a man in his fifties or sixties who had recovered from COVID-19. This chain joins TRBV27 and TRBJ2-7; weak D call: TRBD1 (6 bases). Sequenced input: PBMCs or T cells enriched from blood (not recorded which). The CDR3 spells CASRYDETGLTGYEQYF. The DNA of the CDR3 is TGTGCCAGCAGGTACGACGAGACAGGACTTACCGGCTACGAGCAGTACTTC.